The source of this TCR beta chain is a study of post-analysis software for immune sequencing data. Comments on this clonotype: Its antigen is undetermined.

Broader study findings: Relative to controls, patients had five TRBV segments at higher frequency, with TRBV5-6, TRBV5-1 and TRBV20-1 among these.

CDR1 is LGHDT, CDR2 YNNKEL, per germline (reference sequence). The germline V and J ends were trimmed by 0 bases and 9 bases, with 16 bases remaining between them. The CDR3 covers 15 residues. Tagging with unique molecular identifiers was a feature of the TCR beta cDNA libraries. TCRdb processed the PCR reads anew with MiXCR; each CDR3 protein has one entry. The repertoire holds some 690,000 distinct CDR3 sequences, with 59% as singletons. Material: blood. The V gene is TRBV3-1, the J gene TRBJ2-3, with D possibly matching TRBD2 (6 bases). This TCR came from a girl aged 2 to 10 with multiple sclerosis. In DNA form, the CDR3 reads TGTGCCAGCAGCCAAGATCGGGGGACCCTTAAAACGCAGTATTTT. Its protein product is CASSQDRGTLKTQYF.